The 17 T cell receptor beta chains presented below share a single source sample, sequenced in a study of monozygotic twins with cystic fibrosis. The table came from immunoSEQ multiplex PCR; TCRdb's copy has only in-frame clones and leaves some out. Altogether 35,000 or so clones are present, approximately 80% being singletons, with the ten largest covering under 2%. The material sequenced was blood. Receptors originate from a girl aged 2 to 10 with cystic fibrosis.

The gene calls are TRBV25-1 and TRBJ1-2, with D tentatively TRBD1 (6 bases). Trimming left V 2 bases short and J 7 bases short, with 14 bases between. This CDR3 is built from 14 residues. Looked up from germline, CDR1 is MGHDK and CDR2 is SYGVNS. The CDR3 DNA sequence: TGTGCCAGCAGTGAAGTCCCCGGACAGAGTGGCTACACCTTC. This codes for CASSEVPGQSGYTF.

The chain employs TRBV7-8 and TRBJ1-1; no clear D. This CDR3 has 15 amino acids. CDR1 and CDR2 from the germline V gene are SGHVS and FQNEAQ. Between the trimmed V and J ends, which lost 3 bases and 2 bases, there was a span of 13 bases. CDR3 loop: CASSFQTADNTEAFF. The CDR3 region has the DNA TGTGCCAGCAGCTTCCAAACTGCCGATAACACTGAAGCTTTCTTT.

This chain joins TRBV11-2 and TRBJ2-1, with D maybe TRBD1 (5 bases). Germline V gene data show CDR1 as SGHAT and CDR2 as FQNNGV. The CDR3 covers 15 residues. The V gene lost 1 base and the J gene lost 1 base, with 8 bases spanning the gap. The CDR3 region is CASSLGRASYNEQFF. The CDR3 region has the DNA TGTGCCAGCAGCTTAGGCAGGGCGTCCTACAATGAGCAGTTCTTC.

The V and J genes are TRBV6-6 and TRBJ2-7, with 11 bases identical to TRBD2. Trimming took 4 bases from V and 2 from J; bases not matched to a gene: 4. The CDR3 runs to 15 residues. Germline CDR1 and CDR2: MNHNY and SVGAGI (reference sequence). DNA for the CDR3: TGTGCCAGCAGTTCGTTAGCGGGGGGGCCCTACGAGCAGTACTTC. It is translated as CASSSLAGGPYEQYF.

The CDR3 region has the DNA TGTGCCAGCAGCTTCGTTAGCGGGGACAATGAGCAGTTCTTC. This gives the protein CASSFVSGDNEQFF. This chain links TRBV11-1 with TRBJ2-1; 8 bases are a match to TRBD2. CDR1 and CDR2 from the germline V gene are SGHAT and FQDESV (reference sequence). Trimming cost V 3 bases and J 5 bases; bases outside gene matches: 3. This CDR3 has 14 residues.

The chain has TRBV6-1 and TRBJ2-6; D gene unclear. Trimming took 5 bases from V and 4 from J, leaving 9 bases between them. The length of the CDR3 is 14 residues. Germline V gene sequence: CDR1 MNHNS, CDR2 SASEGT. The CDR3 here is CASSLLSGANVLTF. CDR3 nucleotide sequence: TGTGCCAGCAGTCTATTATCCGGGGCCAACGTCCTGACTTTC.

This clone showed up just a few times. The CDR3 here is CASSLMVGYTF. The DNA of the CDR3 is TGTGCCAGCAGCTTAATGGTTGGCTACACCTTC. This chain links TRBV7-2 with TRBJ1-2; D uncertain. Trimming stripped 2 bases from V and 7 bases from J, with 5 bases between. This CDR3 is built from 11 residues. CDR1 and CDR2 (germline): SGHTA, FQGNSA.

V usage is TRBV5-4 and J usage is TRBJ2-5; weak D call: TRBD2 (5 bases). This CDR3 region has 15 residues. The V end lost 4 bases, the J end lost 2 bases, and 15 bases lay between the germline ends. The germline CDR1 and CDR2 sequences are SGHNT and YYREEE (reference sequence). This CDR3 is CASSMSTTRQETQYF. CDR3 nucleotides: TGTGCCAGCAGCATGTCGACTACCCGGCAAGAGACCCAGTACTTC.

The genes are TRBV19 and TRBJ2-2, with 8 bases that match TRBD1. V lost 3 bases to trimming and J lost 6 bases; unmatched junction nucleotides: 9. The CDR3 contains 16 residues. Germline values: CDR1 LNHDA, CDR2 SQIVND (reference sequence). CDR3 sequence reads: CASSMGQERGSGELFF. The CDR3 DNA is TGTGCCAGTAGTATGGGACAGGAGAGGGGCTCCGGGGAGCTGTTTTTT.

The rearrangement joins TRBV15 to TRBJ2-3; unclear D gene. The length of the CDR3 is 14 residues. CDR1 and CDR2 from the germline V gene are LNHNV and YYDKDF (reference sequence). V dropped 1 base and J dropped 1 base, with 6 bases sitting between them. The CDR3 spells CATSRVEGTDTQYF. CDR3 coding DNA: TGTGCCACCAGCAGAGTTGAGGGCACAGATACGCAGTATTTT.

This rearrangement joins TRBV6-5 to TRBJ1-3; 10 nucleotides agree with TRBD1. CDR1 is MNHEY, CDR2 SVGAGI, per germline. This CDR3 is built from 15 residues. With V trimmed by 4 bases and J by 0 bases, 0 bases remained unmatched. The CDR3 DNA reads as TGTGCCAGCAGTTGGACAGGGGGCTCTGGAAACACCATATATTTT. It is translated as CASSWTGGSGNTIYF.

The J gene is TRBJ1-2, the V gene TRBV4-1, with 7 bases that match TRBD1. Germline V gene data show CDR1 as MGHRA and CDR2 as YSYEKL. V gave up 4 bases and J gave up 0 bases; unmatched junction bases: 8. CDR3 size: 16 residues. The CDR3 protein is CASSRAGTATNYGYTF. The CDR3, as DNA: TGCGCCAGCAGCCGTGCCGGGACAGCGACTAACTATGGCTACACCTTC.

This chain uses TRBV9 with TRBJ1-2, with a weak D call TRBD1 (5 bases). Between the trimmed V and J ends, which lost 0 bases and 2 bases, there was a span of 11 bases. The germline V gene has CDR1 SGDLS and CDR2 YYNGEE. CDR3 length: 15 amino acids. CDR3 sequence: CASSVDVGENYGYTF. CDR3 DNA sequence: TGTGCCAGCAGCGTAGACGTAGGGGAAAACTATGGCTACACCTTC.

The chain is built from TRBV6-5 and TRBJ2-7; 9 bases line up with TRBD1. Trimming cost V 9 bases and J 2 bases; bases outside gene matches: 8. Germline V gives CDR1 MNHEY, CDR2 SVGAGI. The CDR3 is 14 amino acids. The CDR3 sequence: CASAPGQGPYEQYF. Here the CDR3 DNA reads TGTGCCAGTGCACCCGGACAGGGGCCCTACGAGCAGTACTTC.

The rearrangement uses TRBV27 and TRBJ2-7, with 7 bases aligning to TRBD1. With 6 bases clipped from V and 4 bases from J, the junction kept 6 bases outside the gene matches. The CDR3 length is 13 residues. Germline V gene data show CDR1 as MNHEY and CDR2 as SMNVEV (reference sequence). The CDR3 DNA reads TGTGCCAGCAGCTGGGGACAGACATACGAGCAGTACTTC. Translation gives CASSWGQTYEQYF.

CDR3 sequence: CASSPTGATNEKLFF. Written as DNA, the CDR3 is TGTGCCAGCAGCCCAACAGGTGCAACTAATGAAAAACTGTTTTTT. This rearrangement joins TRBV6-4 to TRBJ1-4, with D tentatively TRBD1 (5 bases). CDR3 size: 15 residues. Germline CDR1 is MRHNA and CDR2 is SNTAGT. V was cut by 6 bases and J by 0 bases, with 11 bases left in between.

This clone appeared a single time. The chain couples TRBV5-1 to TRBJ2-3; D is unresolved. The ends were cut back, 6 bases at V and 3 bases at J, with 14 bases in the middle. This CDR3 has 14 amino acids. CDR1 SGHRS and CDR2 YFSETQ come from the germline V gene. As DNA, the CDR3 is TGCGCCAGCAACCTTATCGGTAGGACAGATACGCAGTATTTT. Translated, it gives CASNLIGRTDTQYF.